Below, 32 T cell receptor beta chains from the same sample are listed, as sequenced in a study of T-cell memory formation after mild COVID-19. Using its own MiXCR run on the 5' RACE reads, TCRdb lists one record per CDR3 protein. The sample holds 250,000 to 400,000 distinct CDR3 sequences; approximately 15% are singletons and the top ten take about 21%. Sequenced: PBMCs or a T cell subset sorted from them (not recorded which). These receptors were obtained from a young man who had mild COVID-19 (a few samples of this study predate the infection). Cell type and time point are not known.

In this sample, this clonotype turned up a few times. The CDR3 DNA sequence: TGTGCCAGCAGCTCCGCTCCACTTTACGAGCAGTACGTC. It encodes CASSSAPLYEQYV. V and J are TRBV7-2 and TRBJ2-7; no firm D call. The CDR3 covers 13 residues. Germline lookup yields CDR1 SGHTA and CDR2 FQGNSA. The ends were cut back, 4 bases at V and 4 bases at J, with 11 bases in the middle.

In this sample, this clonotype turned up a few times. The J gene is TRBJ1-4, the V gene TRBV12-3 or TRBV12-4, with TRBD1 matching over 7 bases. Trimming cost V 5 bases and J 6 bases; bases outside gene matches: 6. The CDR3 has 14 amino acids. The CDR3 here is CASSRDRLHEKLFF. CDR3 DNA: TGTGCCAGCAGTAGGGACAGACTCCATGAAAAACTGTTTTTT.

This clonotype was seen many times. The chain carries TRBV29-1 and TRBJ2-2, with D possibly called TRBD1 or TRBD2 (5 bases each). From germline, CDR1 is SQVTM and CDR2 ANQGSEA. The CDR3 runs 14 residues. V was trimmed by 6 bases and J by 0 bases, leaving 11 bases between them. This CDR3 is CSVPGTTNTGELFF. In DNA form, the CDR3 reads TGCAGCGTCCCAGGGACCACGAACACCGGGGAGCTGTTTTTT.

The chain has TRBV7-2 and TRBJ2-1; D may be TRBD2 (6 bases). CDR1 and CDR2 from the germline V gene are SGHTA and FQGNSA. V gave up 6 bases and J gave up 4 bases, with 19 bases separating them. This CDR3 is 16 amino acids long. The CDR3: CASSRPGGLKYNEQFF. The CDR3 DNA reads as TGTGCCAGCAGTAGGCCCGGGGGACTCAAATACAATGAGCAGTTCTTC.

This clonotype was observed a handful of times. This chain connects TRBV7-2 to TRBJ1-1; a possible D gene is TRBD1 (5 bases). Between the trimmed V and J ends, which lost 7 bases and 6 bases, there was a span of 9 bases. The CDR3 totals 11 residues. Germline lookup yields CDR1 SGHTA and CDR2 FQGNSA. The DNA of the CDR3 is TGTGCCAGCACCAGGGTGGCTGAAGCTTTCTTT. This sequence encodes CASTRVAEAFF.

About this clonotype: At one boundary the junction diverges from the germline segment, which might be a read error. The chain carries TRBV6-2 or TRBV6-3 and TRBJ1-6; possible D gene TRBD1, 6 bases. The CDR3 extends over 13 amino acids. CDR1 is MNHEY and CDR2 is SVGEGT in the germline V gene. Written as DNA, the CDR3 is TGTGCCAGCAGTTTCACTTCCGGGACACCCTTCCACTTT. It is translated as CASSFTSGTPFHF.

This clonotype was counted between two and nine times. V is TRBV7-2 and J is TRBJ1-2; possibly TRBD1 for D (5 bases). This CDR3 has 14 amino acids. V was pared by 5 bases and J by 4 bases, with 14 bases between. Looked up from germline, CDR1 is SGHTA and CDR2 is FQGNSA. CDR3 region: CASSNQGFGYGYTF. The CDR3 bases are TGTGCCAGCAGCAACCAGGGTTTCGGCTATGGCTACACCTTC.

This clonotype was seen a few times. The DNA for the CDR3 is TGCGCCAGCAGCCAAGATCGAGAAGCCACAGATACGCAGTATTTT. Its protein product is CASSQDREATDTQYF. This chain uses TRBV4-3 with TRBJ2-3; D gene unclear. The V end lost 0 bases, the J end lost 2 bases, and 9 bases lay between the germline ends. The CDR3 extends over 15 amino acids. Per the germline V gene, CDR1 is LGHNA and CDR2 is YSLEER.

There are a few counts of this clonotype. The chain links TRBV28 to TRBJ2-1, with D tentatively TRBD1 (5 bases). The V end lost 6 bases, the J end lost 7 bases, and 13 bases lay between the germline ends. The germline CDR1 and CDR2 sequences are MDHEN and SYDVKM. This CDR3 spans 13 amino acids. The CDR3 DNA reads as TGTGCCAGCAGACCCGACAGCAAAAATGAGCAGTTCTTC. Amino acids: CASRPDSKNEQFF. Full variable domain (missing parts from reference TRBV28 and TRBJ2-1): DVKVTQSSRYLVKRTGEKVFLECVQDMDHENMFWYRQDPGLGLRLIYFSYDVKMKEKGDIPEGYSVSREKKERFSLILESASTNQTSMYLCASRPDSKNEQFFGPGTRLTVL.

This clonotype has a handful of counts. The chain joins TRBV5-1 to TRBJ1-4; D unresolved. The CDR3 runs 14 residues. V gave up 0 bases and J gave up 0 bases, with 3 bases separating them. Germline CDR1 is SGHRS and CDR2 is YFSETQ. This chain's CDR3 is CASSLGPTNEKLFF. The CDR3 DNA reads as TGCGCCAGCAGCTTGGGGCCAACTAATGAAAAACTGTTTTTT.

The V and J genes are TRBV2 and TRBJ2-7; 7 bases match TRBD1. The V segment lost 8 bases and the J segment 0 bases; nucleotides outside the gene matches: 4. CDR3 length equals 13 residues. CDR1 and CDR2 (germline): SNHLY, FYNNEI. CDR3 amino acids: CASGGQASYEQYF. The CDR3 DNA follows: TGTGCCAGCGGAGGACAGGCCTCCTACGAGCAGTACTTC.

V and J are TRBV5-1 and TRBJ1-2; D call uncertain. The CDR3 is 13 amino acids. V was shortened by 3 bases and J by 3 bases, with 9 bases between the two germline ends. Germline CDR1 reads SGHRS; CDR2 reads YFSETQ. CDR3 sequence: CASSSFGDYGYTF. The CDR3 DNA is TGCGCCAGCAGCTCCTTCGGGGACTATGGCTACACCTTC.

This clonotype was seen at least ten times. The chain couples TRBV23-1 to TRBJ1-6, with D uncertain. TRBV23-1 is labeled an ORF, and its function is uncertain. The germline V and J ends were trimmed by 10 bases and 8 bases, with 33 bases remaining between them. CDR3 length equals 19 residues. The CDR3 here is CATSFRYGQISPKDSPLHF. Written as DNA, the CDR3 is TGCGCCACAAGCTTTCGGTACGGGCAGATTTCCCCTAAGGATTCACCCCTCCACTTT.

This clonotype appeared a few times. This chain links TRBV9 with TRBJ2-1; 11 bases map to TRBD1. The V gene's germline CDR1 is SGDLS and CDR2 YYNGEE. CDR3 length: 15 residues. With V trimmed by 4 bases and J by 7 bases, 7 bases remained unmatched. The CDR3 nucleotides are TGTGCCAGCAGCCTCGGGACAGGGGGTCGGAATGAGCAGTTCTTC. Translation: CASSLGTGGRNEQFF.

This clonotype was recorded only once. V gene TRBV3-1 combines with J gene TRBJ2-1, with D hard to call. The V gene lost 0 bases and the J gene lost 13 bases, with 16 bases spanning the gap. The germline CDR1 and CDR2 sequences are LGHDT and YNNKEL (reference sequence). CDR3 size: 14 residues. CDR3 residues: CASSQDLATLRQFF. The CDR3 nucleotides read TGTGCCAGCAGCCAAGATCTCGCGACTCTGCGTCAGTTCTTC.

The rearrangement links TRBV28 to TRBJ1-1, with a tentative D call TRBD1 (5 bases). V lost 3 bases and J 1 base, leaving 12 bases between the germline ends. CDR1 and CDR2 (germline): MDHEN, SYDVKM. CDR3 length equals 15 residues. This CDR3 reads CASSFFARENTEAFF. The CDR3 DNA is TGTGCCAGCAGTTTTTTCGCCAGGGAGAACACTGAAGCTTTCTTT.

V gene TRBV5-1 combines with J gene TRBJ1-2; a possible D gene is TRBD1 (5 bases). CDR1 is SGHRS, CDR2 YFSETQ, per germline. V dropped 7 bases and J dropped 4 bases, with 11 bases sitting between them. The CDR3 spans 12 residues. CDR3 region: CASSGQSYGYTF. The CDR3 DNA sequence: TGCGCCAGCTCAGGGCAGTCCTATGGCTACACCTTC.

Only a few counts were recorded for this clonotype. This rearrangement joins TRBV6-2 or TRBV6-3 to TRBJ1-2; D might be TRBD1 (5 bases). Trimming took off 2 bases at V and 1 base at J, with 14 bases between the two ends. The V gene's germline CDR1 is MNHEY and CDR2 SVGEGT. CDR3 size: 16 residues. The CDR3 is CASSYAQRGFNYGYTF. The CDR3 coding sequence is TGTGCCAGCAGTTACGCGCAGAGGGGATTTAACTATGGCTACACCTTC.

The V call is TRBV6-6, the J call TRBJ2-7; a possible D gene is TRBD1 (5 bases). V dropped 5 bases and J dropped 2 bases, with 16 bases sitting between them. Germline V gene lookup returns CDR1 MNHNY and CDR2 SVGAGI (reference sequence). The CDR3 is made up of 15 amino acids. The CDR3 DNA follows: TGTGCCAGCAGTCCGAGTTACACAGGTACCTACGAGCAGTACTTC. It yields the protein CASSPSYTGTYEQYF.

This clonotype occurred many times. The chain joins TRBV5-1 to TRBJ2-5; D may match TRBD1 or TRBD2 (5 bases each). CDR3 size: 14 residues. The V and J ends lost 1 base and 4 bases respectively, with 11 bases between them. Germline V gene sequence: CDR1 SGHRS, CDR2 YFSETQ. CDR3 nucleotide sequence: TGCGCCAGCAGCTTGAAGTTGGGGGTAGAGACCCAGTACTTC. Amino acids: CASSLKLGVETQYF.

This clonotype was seen only a few times. V usage is TRBV5-1 and J usage is TRBJ2-3; 7 bases align to TRBD2. J was trimmed by 2 bases and V by 4 bases; bases with no gene match: 13. The CDR3 totals 17 residues. Germline-derived CDR1 and CDR2 are SGHRS and YFSETQ. The CDR3 region is CASSPGPAGTPTDTQYF. The CDR3 coding sequence is TGCGCCAGCAGCCCCGGACCAGCGGGGACCCCCACAGATACGCAGTATTTT.

This clonotype was seen many times. The rearrangement joins TRBV5-4 to TRBJ1-4, with TRBD1 identical over 8 bases. J lost 8 bases, V lost 3 bases, and 6 bases had no gene match. The CDR3 totals 14 residues. CDR1 is SGHNT and CDR2 is YYREEE in the germline V gene (reference sequence). The CDR3 sequence: CASSSTGGGEKLFF. In DNA form, the CDR3 reads TGTGCCAGCAGCTCCACAGGGGGAGGGGAAAAACTGTTTTTT. Supplemented by reference TRBV5-4 and TRBJ1-4, the full variable domain reads ETGVTQSPTHLIKTRGQQVTLRCSSQSGHNTVSWYQQALGQGPQFIFQYYREEENGRGNFPPRFSGLQFPNYSSELNVNALELDDSALYLCASSSTGGGEKLFFGSGTQLSVL.

The sample holds a few counts of this clonotype. The chain uses TRBV11-2 and TRBJ2-5; the match to TRBD2 covers 14 bases. CDR1 is SGHAT and CDR2 is FQNNGV in the germline V gene. Unmatched junction bases numbered 2, after V lost 3 bases and J lost 2 bases. This CDR3 is built from 16 residues. The CDR3: CASSFGTSGGQETQYF. DNA for the CDR3: TGTGCCAGCAGCTTCGGGACTAGCGGGGGACAAGAGACCCAGTACTTC. The entire variable domain, with the rest obtained from reference TRBV11-2 and TRBJ2-5, is as follows: EAGVAQSPRYKIIEKRQSVAFWCNPISGHATLYWYQQILGQGPKLLIQFQNNGVVDDSQLPKDRFSAERLKGVDSTLKIQPAKLEDSAVYLCASSFGTSGGQETQYFGPGTRLLVL.

The gene calls are TRBV28 and TRBJ1-2, with TRBD1 matching 7 bases. The germline CDR1 and CDR2 sequences are MDHEN and SYDVKM. The trim removed 6 bases at V and 8 bases at J, leaving 15 bases unmatched. The CDR3 spans 15 residues. The DNA for the CDR3 is TGTGCCAGCAGACCCCAAGGAGGGACAGTGTGGGGCTACACCTTC. Its protein is CASRPQGGTVWGYTF.

This chain joins TRBV5-5 and TRBJ1-1; 7 bases are a match to TRBD1. Germline V CDR1 and CDR2: SGHKS, YYEKEE (reference sequence). The CDR3 consists of 16 residues. V trimming: 2 bases; J trimming: 4 bases; junction bases outside the gene matches: 11. This chain's CDR3 is CASSFRDRGSGTEAFF. The CDR3 region has the DNA TGTGCCAGCAGCTTTAGGGACAGAGGGTCGGGCACTGAAGCTTTCTTT.

This rearrangement joins TRBV20-1 to TRBJ1-4; maybe TRBD1 (5 bases). The CDR3 runs to 14 residues. Germline V gives CDR1 DFQATT, CDR2 SNEGSKA (reference sequence). V lost 6 bases, J lost 0 bases, and 11 bases lay in between. CDR3 in amino acids: CSAITGATNEKLFF. CDR3 bases: TGCAGTGCCATAACAGGAGCAACTAATGAAAAACTGTTTTTT.

In this sample, this clonotype turned up many times. The J gene is TRBJ1-1, the V gene TRBV5-1, with D unresolved. There are 14 residues in the CDR3. V was cut by 0 bases and J by 0 bases, with 6 bases left in between. Germline-derived CDR1 and CDR2 are SGHRS and YFSETQ. The CDR3 here is CASSLDRMNTEAFF. The CDR3, as DNA: TGCGCCAGCAGCTTGGACAGAATGAACACTGAAGCTTTCTTT.

A note on this clonotype: Being one base from a much bigger clone, this may be a read error. This chain links TRBV6-2 or TRBV6-3 with TRBJ2-1, with 7 bases that match TRBD2. The V gene's germline CDR1 is MNHEY and CDR2 SVGEGT. This CDR3 contains 13 residues. V was pared by 6 bases and J by 7 bases, with 6 bases of the junction left unmatched. For the CDR3, the DNA is TGTGCCAGCAGGGGACTATCGGGGAATGAGCAGTTCTTC. This encodes CASRGLSGNEQFF.

The chain is built from TRBV5-1 and TRBJ2-4; 10 bases align to TRBD1. The CDR3 spans 14 residues. After removal of 4 bases from V and 4 bases from J, the junction contained 2 bases not matched to a gene. Per the germline V gene, CDR1 is SGHRS and CDR2 is YFSETQ. In DNA, the CDR3 is TGCGCCAGCAGCCTGGGACAGGGGAAAAACATTCAGTACTTC. This translates into CASSLGQGKNIQYF.

The genes are TRBV12-3 or TRBV12-4 and TRBJ1-6, with 9 bases aligning to TRBD1. Trimming cost V 11 bases and J 7 bases; bases outside gene matches: 6. The CDR3 runs 13 residues. The DNA of the CDR3 is TGTGCCGTAAGAGGACAGGGGAATTCACCCCTCCACTTT. Encoded protein: CAVRGQGNSPLHF.

The J gene is TRBJ2-1, the V gene TRBV6-5, with 7 bases aligning to TRBD1. V shed 6 bases, J shed 7 bases, and the junction held 9 bases outside the gene matches. In germline, CDR1 is MNHEY, CDR2 SVGAGI. The CDR3 is made up of 14 amino acids. The CDR3 region is CASRDRTGGNEQFF. The CDR3, as DNA: TGTGCCAGCAGGGACAGGACAGGCGGTAATGAGCAGTTCTTC.

The chain links TRBV4-1 to TRBJ1-5; the D is unclear. This CDR3 is 14 amino acids long. Trimming took off 1 base at V and 5 bases at J, with 9 bases between the two ends. Germline loops: CDR1 MGHRA, CDR2 YSYEKL. For the CDR3, the DNA is TGCGCCAGCAGCCAAGCGGGGAATTATCAGCCCCAGCATTTT. Translating gives CASSQAGNYQPQHF.